This T cell receptor (beta chain) was obtained from a study of cytomegalovirus exposure and HLA in healthy donors. This CDR3 is 15 amino acids long. Trimming cost V 2 bases and J 3 bases; bases outside gene matches: 5. The germline V gene has CDR1 MNHNS and CDR2 SASEGT. The method was immunoSEQ multiplex PCR; TCRdb's version includes in-frame clones alone and lacks a portion of them. The repertoire includes around 200,000 clones, around 82% of them detected once, and about 3% sits in the top ten. V gene TRBV6-1 combines with J gene TRBJ2-7; 9 bases fit TRBD2. The source is a woman younger than 30 in good health and CMV-seropositive. The sequenced material came from PBMCs. The CDR3 loop is CASSEPGLAIYEQYF. CDR3 coding DNA: TGTGCCAGCAGTGAACCAGGACTAGCGATCTACGAGCAGTACTTC.